This passage covers 8 T cell receptor beta chains from one sample sequenced in a study of T cells in localized non-small cell lung cancer. Using immunoSEQ multiplex PCR, the repertoire was profiled, and TCRdb retains in-frame clones only, with some absent. Of 10,000 to 15,000 clones in the sample, roughly 84% were seen once. The starting material was peripheral blood, obtained before any cancer treatment. Receptors were obtained from a male donor aged 60 or over with stage III lung adenocarcinoma.

The chain links TRBV10-2 to TRBJ1-2, with unresolved D. This CDR3 has 13 amino acids. CDR1 and CDR2 (germline): WSHSY, SAAADI. Trimming removed 0 bases at V and 5 bases at J, with 7 bases between. The chain's CDR3 is CASSESARYGYTF. In nucleotides, the CDR3 is TGCGCCAGCAGTGAGTCGGCAAGATATGGCTACACCTTC.

The rearrangement joins TRBV11-3 to TRBJ1-5, with 7 nucleotides matching TRBD1. CDR1 is SGHNT and CDR2 is YENEEA in the germline V gene. The V gene end was trimmed by 0 bases and the J gene end by 5 bases; junction bases not matched to a gene: 10. This CDR3 has 17 amino acids. Here the CDR3 reads CASSLDRRGRKDQPQHF. CDR3 DNA: TGTGCCAGCAGCTTAGATCGTAGGGGGCGTAAAGATCAGCCCCAGCATTTT. The full variable domain, completed using reference TRBV11-3 and TRBJ1-5, is EAGVVQSPRYKIIEKKQPVAFWCNPISGHNTLYWYLQNLGQGPELLIRYENEEAVDDSQLPKDRFSAERLKGVDSTLKIQPAELGDSAVYLCASSLDRRGRKDQPQHFGDGTRLSIL.

V is TRBV5-1 and J is TRBJ1-1; possible D gene TRBD1, 6 bases. The CDR3 length is 14 residues. CDR1 SGHRS and CDR2 YFSETQ come from the germline V gene. V dropped 4 bases and J dropped 2 bases, with 12 bases sitting between them. The CDR3 coding sequence is TGCGCCAGCAGCCTCCGGACAGCTAACACTGAAGCTTTCTTT. Translation gives CASSLRTANTEAFF.

The CDR3 region is CASSHSLKSYEQYF. In nucleotides, the CDR3 is TGTGCCAGCAGCCATTCACTCAAATCCTACGAGCAGTACTTC. The V call is TRBV9, the J call TRBJ2-7; D not resolved. The CDR3 length is 14 residues. The germline V and J ends were trimmed by 4 bases and 1 base, with 12 bases remaining between them. Germline CDR1 and CDR2: SGDLS and YYNGEE.

The chain couples TRBV5-1 to TRBJ2-3, with D possibly being TRBD2 (5 bases). The CDR3 consists of 14 residues. Germline loops: CDR1 SGHRS, CDR2 YFSETQ. Trimming shortened V by 4 bases and J by 1 base, and 10 bases separated the two germline ends. In DNA, the CDR3 is TGCGCCAGCAGCCCCGGAGGAGGCACAGATACGCAGTATTTT. It codes for CASSPGGGTDTQYF.

The J gene is TRBJ2-7, the V gene TRBV29-1; D possibly corresponds to TRBD2 (6 bases). V shed 4 bases and J shed 6 bases, with 10 bases lying between them. CDR1 is SQVTM and CDR2 is ANQGSEA in the germline V gene. This CDR3 is 11 amino acids long. In DNA form, the CDR3 reads TGCAGCGTTGTTAGGGGAGGCGAGCAGTACTTC. Protein product: CSVVRGGEQYF.

CDR3 protein: CASSEEGWGLTDTQYF. The CDR3 nucleotides are TGTGCCAGCAGTGAAGAGGGGTGGGGTCTCACAGATACGCAGTATTTT. The chain is built from TRBV6-1 and TRBJ2-3; a weak D match, TRBD1 (5 bases). This CDR3 comprises 16 residues. Trimming stripped 1 base from V and 2 bases from J, with 13 bases between. Germline assignment: CDR1 MNHNS and CDR2 SASEGT.

The chain links TRBV6-1 to TRBJ1-6; D is perhaps TRBD1 (6 bases). V shed 7 bases and J shed 10 bases, with 20 bases lying between them. The CDR3 has 15 amino acids. Germline V lookup: CDR1 MNHNS, CDR2 SASEGT. The CDR3 loop is CASTNRPDSRSPLHF. The CDR3 region has the DNA TGTGCCAGCACCAACCGACCGGACAGTCGATCACCCCTCCACTTT.